The 23 T cell receptor beta chains below come from one sample, sequenced in a study of breast tumors, draining lymph nodes, adjacent tissues. Breast cancer patients provided tissue from their axillary draining lymph nodes. TCRdb reprocessed the multiplex PCR reads via MiXCR and lists one record per CDR3 protein. The data contain about 150,000 distinct CDR3 sequences, approximately 30% of them seen just once; the ten biggest clones take up about 2.5%. Material for sequencing was axillary lymph node tissue. All receptors come from a female donor with breast cancer. Some clones in this sample may be carry-over from other donors' samples.

Remarks on this clonotype: A read error may produce the germline difference seen at one junction end. V and J are TRBV2 and TRBJ1-6; D unresolved. The CDR3 loop spans 13 amino acids. Germline CDR1 SNHLY, CDR2 FYNNEI. The CDR3 reads CASMVAGSSPPHF. CDR3 coding DNA: TGTGCCAGCATGGTTGCAGGTAGTTCACCCCCCCACTTT.

The chain links TRBV14 to TRBJ1-3, with TRBD1 as a possible D gene (6 bases). The length of the CDR3 is 14 residues. V lost 4 bases to trimming and J lost 5 bases, with 12 bases between them. The germline CDR1 and CDR2 sequences are SGHDN and FVKESK. The CDR3: CASSRWTDRNTIYF. CDR3 sequence (DNA): TGTGCCAGCAGCCGCTGGACAGATAGAAACACCATATATTTT. The variable domain in full, with the rest retrieved from reference TRBV14 and TRBJ1-3, is EAGVTQFPSHSVIEKGQTVTLRCDPISGHDNLYWYRRVMGKEIKFLLHFVKESKQDESGMPNNRFLAERTGGTYSTLKVQPAELEDSGVYFCASSRWTDRNTIYFGEGSWLTVV.

Of note for this clonotype: The CDR3 does not close with the conserved phenylalanine or tryptophan, likely indicating a read error. The chain couples TRBV7-2 to TRBJ1-2; D is unresolved. The CDR3 is made up of 14 amino acids. The germline gives CDR1 SGHTA, CDR2 FQGNSA. With 6 bases removed from V and 5 bases from J, the gap between germline ends came to 16 bases. Here the CDR3 reads CASRGTGVKYGYTH. The CDR3 DNA is TGTGCCAGCAGAGGTACCGGTGTAAAGTATGGCTACACCCAC.

In its sample, this clonotype was seen many times. V is TRBV6-6 and J is TRBJ1-5, with TRBD1 identical over 10 bases. From germline, CDR1 is MNHNY and CDR2 SVGAGI (reference sequence). This CDR3 has 16 residues. Germline trimming cut 0 bases from V and 5 bases from J; bases unmatched to any gene: 4. CDR3 coding DNA: TGTGCCAGCAGTTACTCTGGACAGGGGGACCATCAGCCCCAGCATTTT. It encodes CASSYSGQGDHQPQHF.

This clonotype was counted between two and nine times. The CDR3 loop is CATEGTVKNTEAFF. In DNA form, the CDR3 reads TGTGCCACCGAAGGGACCGTAAAGAACACTGAAGCTTTCTTT. The chain combines TRBV12-3 or TRBV12-4 with TRBJ1-1; D perhaps matches TRBD1 (5 bases). This CDR3 spans 14 amino acids. V shed 10 bases and J shed 1 base, with 16 bases lying between them.

Concerning this clonotype: This may be a read error, as it is one base from a much larger clone. The chain recombines TRBV5-1 with TRBJ2-1, with D perhaps given as TRBD1 or TRBD2 (6 bases each). Germline V CDR1 and CDR2: SGHRS, YFSETQ. The CDR3 is made up of 16 amino acids. Trimming cost V 0 bases and J 9 bases, with 19 bases left between them. The CDR3 here is CASSLGLGGGGSEQFF. For the CDR3, the DNA is TGCGCCAGCAGCTTGGGACTCGGGGGTGGGGGCAGTGAGCAGTTCTTC.

Concerning this clonotype itself: The junction departs from the called germline gene at one end, perhaps through a read error. This chain connects TRBV10-3 to TRBJ1-3, with D perhaps TRBD1 (5 bases). This CDR3 region has 13 residues. CDR1 is ENHRY and CDR2 is SYGVKD in the germline V gene. CDR3 nucleotides: TGTGCCATCAGAAGGGGATCTGGAAACGCCATATATTTT. Its translation is CAIRRGSGNAIYF.

This clonotype was seen many times. The V and J genes are TRBV5-1 and TRBJ1-5; 7 bases are shared with TRBD1. Trimming removed 0 bases from V and 6 bases from J; junction bases left unmatched: 3. CDR1 is SGHRS, CDR2 YFSETQ, per germline. The CDR3 spans 14 residues. Written as DNA, the CDR3 is TGCGCCAGCAGCTTGGGAGGGGGCGGTCAGCCCCAGCATTTT. As protein: CASSLGGGGQPQHF.

The chain is built from TRBV5-1 and TRBJ1-2, with 8 bases aligning to TRBD1. Germline V CDR1 and CDR2: SGHRS, YFSETQ. The CDR3 contains 15 residues. J lost 7 bases, V lost 0 bases, and 8 bases had no gene match. The CDR3 DNA follows: TGCGCCAGCAGCTTGGCAACTGGACAGGGCGGTGGCTACACCTTC. Its translation is CASSLATGQGGGYTF.

In its sample, this clonotype was seen many times. The chain combines TRBV5-5 with TRBJ1-2; tentatively, D is TRBD1 (6 bases). This CDR3 has 11 residues. Germline CDR1 is SGHKS and CDR2 is YYEKEE (reference sequence). V was clipped by 5 bases and J by 7 bases, with 9 bases between them. The CDR3 reads CASRGASGYTF. For the CDR3, the DNA is TGTGCCAGCAGGGGGGCAAGTGGCTACACCTTC.

The sample holds many counts of this clonotype. The chain carries TRBV9 and TRBJ2-3, with no clear D. Germline V lookup: CDR1 SGDLS, CDR2 YYNGEE. The CDR3 runs 11 residues. V lost 4 bases and J 3 bases, leaving 3 bases between the germline ends. This CDR3 reads CASSRTDTQYF. The CDR3 region has the DNA TGTGCCAGCAGCCGGACAGATACGCAGTATTTT.

This clonotype was seen repeatedly, ten times or more. V and J are TRBV2 and TRBJ1-2; D unclear. Germline CDR1 is SNHLY and CDR2 is FYNNEI. The CDR3 loop spans 12 amino acids. The V and J ends lost 7 bases and 2 bases respectively, with 8 bases between them. Here the CDR3 reads CASTPTNYGYTF. DNA for the CDR3: TGTGCCAGCACCCCGACGAACTATGGCTACACCTTC.

The chain employs TRBV7-6 and TRBJ2-1, with 9 bases that match TRBD1. This CDR3 spans 15 amino acids. The trim removed 3 bases at V and 4 bases at J, leaving 4 bases unmatched. Germline V lookup: CDR1 SGHVS, CDR2 FNYEAQ. CDR3 region: CASSFPTGGYNEQFF. CDR3 coding DNA: TGTGCCAGCAGCTTCCCGACAGGGGGATACAATGAGCAGTTCTTC.

This clonotype was seen many times. The CDR3 protein is CASSHDGTLSYEQYF. CDR3 bases: TGTGCCAGCAGTCACGACGGGACTCTTTCCTACGAGCAGTACTTC. V usage is TRBV6-5 and J usage is TRBJ2-7, with D possibly being TRBD2 (6 bases). The CDR3 contains 15 residues. Trimming stripped 5 bases from V and 1 base from J, with 15 bases between. The germline V gene encodes CDR1 MNHEY and CDR2 SVGAGI.

In this sample, this clonotype turned up a few times. This rearrangement joins TRBV5-4 to TRBJ2-4, with 8 nucleotides matching TRBD1. Germline V gene sequence: CDR1 SGHNT, CDR2 YYREEE (reference sequence). The CDR3 loop spans 17 amino acids. After removal of 3 bases from V and 0 bases from J, the junction contained 8 bases not matched to a gene. The CDR3 loop reads CASSSGQAIVAKNIQYF. The CDR3 region has the DNA TGTGCCAGCAGCTCGGGACAGGCGATCGTAGCCAAAAACATTCAGTACTTC.

This clonotype has more than one count but fewer than ten. The V and J genes are TRBV5-8 and TRBJ1-2; D possibly corresponds to TRBD1 (6 bases). The CDR3 is 14 residues long. Germline values: CDR1 SGHTS, CDR2 YDEGEE. V was clipped by 0 bases and J by 6 bases, with 12 bases between them. CDR3 sequence reads: CASSLAGAVHGYTF. The DNA of the CDR3 is TGTGCCAGCAGCTTGGCAGGGGCCGTCCATGGCTACACCTTC. Filled out from reference TRBV5-8 and TRBJ1-2, the complete variable domain reads EAGVTQSPTHLIKTRGQQATLRCSPISGHTSVYWYQQALGLGLQFLLWYDEGEERNRGNFPPRFSGRQFPNYSSELNVNALELEDSALYLCASSLAGAVHGYTFGSGTRLTVV.

In this sample, this clonotype turned up a few times. This rearrangement joins TRBV5-4 to TRBJ2-2; TRBD1 is a possible D gene (5 bases). There are 15 residues in the CDR3. Germline V lookup: CDR1 SGHNT, CDR2 YYREEE (reference sequence). Trimming pared 6 bases from V and 4 bases from J, leaving 16 bases between. CDR3 region: CASTASRASTGELFF. CDR3 DNA sequence: TGTGCCAGCACAGCCTCCAGGGCGAGCACCGGGGAGCTGTTTTTT.

This clonotype was found once. The V call is TRBV7-9, the J call TRBJ2-7; 7 bases line up with TRBD1. V shed 5 bases and J 3 bases; nucleotides not matched to a gene: 7. Per the germline V gene, CDR1 is SEHNR and CDR2 is FQNEAQ (reference sequence). The CDR3 is 14 amino acids. In DNA form, the CDR3 reads TGTGCCAGCAGCCTGGACAGGTCGAACTACGAGCAGTACGTC. This sequence encodes CASSLDRSNYEQYV.

This clonotype was found many times. The V and J genes are TRBV20-1 and TRBJ2-1; the match to TRBD2 covers 8 bases. Germline CDR1 is DFQATT and CDR2 is SNEGSKA (reference sequence). The ends lost 1 base at V and 4 bases at J; junction bases unmatched: 3. CDR3 length equals 14 residues. CDR3 coding DNA: TGCAGTGCTAGAGCGGGGGGGGCATACAATGAGCAGTTCTTC. Protein product: CSARAGGAYNEQFF.

The chain combines TRBV9 with TRBJ1-1; TRBD1 might be the D (5 bases). The CDR3 is 15 amino acids. Trimming removed 0 bases from V and 2 bases from J, with 11 bases in between. Germline CDR1 SGDLS, CDR2 YYNGEE. The CDR3: CASSVGQGLNTEAFF. In DNA, the CDR3 is TGTGCCAGCAGCGTAGGGCAGGGACTTAACACTGAAGCTTTCTTT.

In this sample, this clonotype turned up many times. This sequence joins TRBV7-3 and TRBJ2-3; D gene unclear. The germline V and J ends were trimmed by 5 bases and 6 bases, with 12 bases remaining between them. This CDR3 comprises 13 residues. Germline V gene sequence: CDR1 SGHTA, CDR2 FQGTGA. The CDR3 sequence is CASSPRFGDTQYF. CDR3 DNA: TGTGCCAGCAGCCCTCGGTTTGGGGATACGCAGTATTTT.

This clonotype has a count of ten or more. This chain joins TRBV2 and TRBJ1-2; D is uncertain. The germline V gene has CDR1 SNHLY and CDR2 FYNNEI. V gave up 7 bases and J gave up 8 bases, with 17 bases separating them. The CDR3 is made up of 13 amino acids. DNA of the CDR3: TGTGCCAGCACCCGAGAGGAAATAGCGGGCTACACCTTC. The encoded protein is CASTREEIAGYTF.

The table lists this clonotype with many counts. The V call is TRBV9, the J call TRBJ2-3, with 8 bases aligning to TRBD2. The germline V gene has CDR1 SGDLS and CDR2 YYNGEE. The CDR3 consists of 14 residues. V trimming: 3 bases; J trimming: 7 bases; junction bases outside the gene matches: 7. The CDR3 spells CASSAGGAGHTQYF. Written as DNA, the CDR3 is TGTGCCAGCAGCGCCGGGGGGGCTGGGCATACGCAGTATTTT.